Shown below are 25 T cell receptor beta chains from a single sample sequenced in a study of shared clonotypes between healthy human individuals. The protocol was immunoSEQ multiplex PCR, while the TCRdb copy is restricted to in-frame clones and leaves out a portion. The sample consists of over a million clones, roughly 96% of them appearing once. The specimen was naive CD4+ T cells sorted from blood. Subset here: CD45RA+ positively selected. Receptors were obtained from a man in his thirties or forties in good health.

This clone is a singleton in its sample. J is TRBJ2-1 and V is TRBV7-6, with 12 bases that match TRBD2. Germline trimming cut 5 bases from V and 0 bases from J; bases unmatched to any gene: 5. The length of the CDR3 is 17 residues. The germline gives CDR1 SGHVS, CDR2 FNYEAQ. CDR3 sequence: CASSKTSGRSSYNEQFF. The CDR3 DNA follows: TGTGCCAGCAGCAAGACTAGCGGGAGAAGCTCCTACAATGAGCAGTTCTTC.

This sequence joins TRBV9 and TRBJ1-2; the match to TRBD1 covers 7 bases. This CDR3 spans 13 amino acids. V lost 8 bases, J lost 4 bases, and 8 bases stayed unmatched. Looked up from germline, CDR1 is SGDLS and CDR2 is YYNGEE. The CDR3 coding sequence is TGTGCCAGTGACAGGGTCGGGGGCTATGGCTACACCTTC. It yields the protein CASDRVGGYGYTF.

This rearrangement joins TRBV9 to TRBJ2-7; perhaps TRBD2 as D (5 bases). The CDR3 runs 15 residues. The germline V gene encodes CDR1 SGDLS and CDR2 YYNGEE. The germline V and J ends were trimmed by 0 bases and 3 bases, with 13 bases remaining between them. The CDR3 spells CASSVAPGLSYEQYF. CDR3 bases: TGTGCCAGCAGCGTAGCCCCAGGACTGAGCTACGAGCAGTACTTC. The whole variable domain, filled in from reference TRBV9 and TRBJ2-7, reads DSGVTQTPKHLITATGQRVTLRCSPRSGDLSVYWYQQSLDQGLQFLIQYYNGEERAKGNILERFSAQQFPDLHSELNLSSLELGDSALYFCASSVAPGLSYEQYFGPGTRLTVT.

V and J are TRBV5-1 and TRBJ2-2, with 7 bases that match TRBD2. V lost 6 bases and J lost 4; bases outside the gene matches: 27. CDR3 length equals 21 residues. Per the germline V gene, CDR1 is SGHRS and CDR2 is YFSETQ. The CDR3 loop reads CASIWGDPRGLTKVGTGELFF. The CDR3, as DNA: TGCGCCAGCATATGGGGCGACCCTCGGGGACTAACCAAGGTGGGCACCGGGGAGCTGTTTTTT. Full variable domain (remainder filled in from reference TRBV5-1 and TRBJ2-2): KAGVTQTPRYLIKTRGQQVTLSCSPISGHRSVSWYQQTPGQGLQFLFEYFSETQRNKGNFPGRFSGRQFSNSRSEMNVSTLELGDSALYLCASIWGDPRGLTKVGTGELFFGEGSRLTVL.

This chain joins TRBV10-2 and TRBJ2-3, with TRBD2 identical over 11 bases. Germline CDR1 WSHSY, CDR2 SAAADI. With 7 bases clipped from V and 4 bases from J, the junction kept 10 bases outside the gene matches. The CDR3 runs 16 residues. CDR3: CASTILSGRASDTQYF. Here the CDR3 DNA reads TGCGCCAGCACTATACTTAGCGGGAGGGCCTCAGATACGCAGTATTTT.

J is TRBJ2-2 and V is TRBV6-6, with D maybe TRBD2 (5 bases). Trimming stripped 6 bases from V and 4 bases from J, with 12 bases between. The CDR3 sequence is 14 residues long. Per the germline V gene, CDR1 is MNHNY and CDR2 is SVGAGI (reference sequence). The CDR3, as DNA: TGTGCCAGCAGATTTGGACTCGTCACCGGGGAGCTGTTTTTT. This codes for CASRFGLVTGELFF.

J is TRBJ2-1 and V is TRBV7-9; weak D call: TRBD2 (5 bases). V was trimmed by 4 bases and J by 5 bases, leaving 15 bases between them. This CDR3 contains 15 residues. CDR1 and CDR2 from the germline V gene are SEHNR and FQNEAQ (reference sequence). This CDR3 is CASSSGPRGHNEQFF. CDR3 in DNA: TGTGCCAGCAGCTCGGGCCCCCGGGGTCACAATGAGCAGTTCTTC. Full variable domain (missing parts from reference TRBV7-9 and TRBJ2-1): DTGVSQNPRHKITKRGQNVTFRCDPISEHNRLYWYRQTLGQGPEFLTYFQNEAQLEKSRLLSDRFSAERPKGSFSTLEIQRTEQGDSAMYLCASSSGPRGHNEQFFGPGTRLTVL.

This sequence joins TRBV5-5 and TRBJ2-7, with D tentatively TRBD1 (7 bases). The CDR3 runs 17 residues. The V gene lost 6 bases and the J gene lost 3 bases, with 25 bases spanning the gap. Germline V gene lookup returns CDR1 SGHKS and CDR2 YYEKEE (reference sequence). CDR3 nucleotides: TGTGCCAGCACGTCCGGGACAGCTTCGGAGGGGGACTACGAGCAGTACTTC. The encoded protein is CASTSGTASEGDYEQYF.

The genes are TRBV4-1 and TRBJ1-5; no clear D. The V end was cut by 0 bases, the J end by 4 bases, with 10 bases between. CDR1 MGHRA and CDR2 YSYEKL come from the germline V gene. The CDR3 sequence is 15 residues long. CDR3 region: CASSQDKIANQPQHF. The CDR3 DNA sequence: TGCGCCAGCAGCCAAGACAAGATAGCAAATCAGCCCCAGCATTTT.

The V call is TRBV19, the J call TRBJ2-7; weak D call: TRBD2 (6 bases). This CDR3 spans 12 amino acids. Germline CDR1 and CDR2: LNHDA and SQIVND (reference sequence). V lost 8 bases to trimming and J lost 8 bases, with 16 bases between them. CDR3 residues: CASGRISGQQYF. The CDR3 nucleotides read TGTGCCAGTGGCCGAATCAGCGGGCAGCAGTACTTC.

This chain joins TRBV28 and TRBJ1-1; no clear D gene. V was clipped by 0 bases and J by 0 bases, with 5 bases between them. From germline, CDR1 is MDHEN and CDR2 SYDVKM. The CDR3 is 14 residues long. In nucleotides, the CDR3 is TGTGCCAGCAGTTTATGGACAATGAACACTGAAGCTTTCTTT. Amino acid sequence: CASSLWTMNTEAFF. Together with reference TRBV28 and TRBJ1-1, the CDR3 gives the full variable domain: DVKVTQSSRYLVKRTGEKVFLECVQDMDHENMFWYRQDPGLGLRLIYFSYDVKMKEKGDIPEGYSVSREKKERFSLILESASTNQTSMYLCASSLWTMNTEAFFGQGTRLTVV.

This clone showed up just once. V usage is TRBV6-5 and J usage is TRBJ1-1; D remains ambiguous. V shed 5 bases and J shed 4 bases, with 11 bases lying between them. Looked up from germline, CDR1 is MNHEY and CDR2 is SVGAGI. The CDR3 extends over 13 amino acids. CDR3 amino acids: CASSPPVGTEAFF. In nucleotides, the CDR3 is TGTGCCAGCAGTCCCCCGGTGGGCACTGAAGCTTTCTTT.

The chain carries TRBV10-3 and TRBJ2-3; weak D call: TRBD1 (5 bases). The ends were cut back, 0 bases at V and 0 bases at J, with 10 bases in the middle. The CDR3 has 16 amino acids. CDR1 and CDR2 from the germline V gene are ENHRY and SYGVKD. The CDR3 here is CAISESRVSSTDTQYF. CDR3 DNA sequence: TGTGCCATCAGTGAGTCCAGGGTTTCTAGCACAGATACGCAGTATTTT.

The chain couples TRBV30 to TRBJ2-1; D gene unclear. The CDR3 spans 13 residues. The germline V gene has CDR1 GTSNPN and CDR2 SVGIG (reference sequence). The germline V and J ends were trimmed by 0 bases and 6 bases, with 9 bases remaining between them. CDR3 sequence reads: CAWSVRRGNEQFF. In DNA, the CDR3 is TGTGCCTGGAGTGTGCGACGAGGCAATGAGCAGTTCTTC.

V and J are TRBV25-1 and TRBJ2-3, with a possible D match to TRBD1 (6 bases). CDR1 is MGHDK, CDR2 SYGVNS, per germline. There are 14 residues in the CDR3. The ends were cut back, 6 bases at V and 2 bases at J, with 12 bases in the middle. For the CDR3, the DNA is TGTGCCAGCAGCCGACAGGAACTCACAGATACGCAGTATTTT. Translated: CASSRQELTDTQYF.

This clone was seen a single time. The chain links TRBV18 to TRBJ1-1; D might be TRBD1 (5 bases). This CDR3 spans 13 amino acids. V was cut by 6 bases and J by 1 base, with 9 bases left in between. Germline CDR1 KGHSH, CDR2 LQKENI. CDR3 sequence reads: CASSGGANTEAFF. CDR3 nucleotide sequence: TGTGCCAGCTCCGGAGGGGCGAACACTGAAGCTTTCTTT.

This rearrangement joins TRBV9 to TRBJ1-1, with 7 bases identical to TRBD1. Per the germline V gene, CDR1 is SGDLS and CDR2 is YYNGEE. This CDR3 has 14 amino acids. V dropped 4 bases and J dropped 4; count of bases not matched to a gene: 7. The CDR3 loop is CASSRDSLGTEAFF. CDR3 nucleotides: TGTGCCAGCAGCCGGGACAGCCTGGGCACTGAAGCTTTCTTT.

The genes are TRBV19 and TRBJ2-2; 8 nucleotides align to TRBD2. Per the germline V gene, CDR1 is LNHDA and CDR2 is SQIVND (reference sequence). Losses at the gene ends were 3 bases for V and 5 bases for J; bases not matched to a gene: 5. The CDR3 is made up of 15 amino acids. The CDR3 nucleotides are TGTGCCAGTAGTATCGGGAGGGCCGGGACCGGGGAGCTGTTTTTT. It codes for CASSIGRAGTGELFF. The full variable domain, rest sourced from reference TRBV19 and TRBJ2-2, is DGGITQSPKYLFRKEGQNVTLSCEQNLNHDAMYWYRQDPGQGLRLIYYSQIVNDFQKGDIAEGYSVSREKKESFPLTVTSAQKNPTAFYLCASSIGRAGTGELFFGEGSRLTVL.

This chain connects TRBV7-6 to TRBJ2-1; D possibly corresponds to TRBD2 (5 bases). This CDR3 contains 13 residues. Germline loops: CDR1 SGHVS, CDR2 FNYEAQ. V lost 1 base to trimming and J lost 10 bases, with 11 bases between them. The DNA for the CDR3 is TGTGCCAGCAGCTTAGGGACTCCCGGGGAGCAGTTCTTC. Translating it yields CASSLGTPGEQFF.

J is TRBJ2-1 and V is TRBV7-3, with unresolved D. Germline V lookup: CDR1 SGHTA, CDR2 FQGTGA. This CDR3 is built from 15 residues. V shed 2 bases and J shed 2 bases, with 10 bases lying between them. The CDR3 loop is CASSLGSPTYNEQFF. The CDR3 nucleotides read TGTGCCAGCAGCTTAGGTAGCCCTACCTACAATGAGCAGTTCTTC.

V and J are TRBV11-2 and TRBJ2-5, with D perhaps TRBD2 (5 bases). Trimming cost V 5 bases and J 2 bases, with 12 bases left between them. CDR3 size: 14 residues. Germline V gives CDR1 SGHAT, CDR2 FQNNGV. The CDR3: CASSLRGWQETQYF. For the CDR3, the DNA is TGTGCCAGCAGCCTTCGAGGGTGGCAAGAGACCCAGTACTTC.

Comment on this clone: Other DNA sequences within the sample encode an identical CDR3. This rearrangement joins TRBV11-2 to TRBJ2-3; tentative D call: TRBD2 (5 bases). Germline-derived CDR1 and CDR2 are SGHAT and FQNNGV. V lost 3 bases to trimming and J lost 0 bases, with 10 bases between them. The CDR3 has 15 residues. The CDR3 region has the DNA TGTGCCAGCAGCTTGGGCCGGACTAGCACAGATACGCAGTATTTT. Its translation is CASSLGRTSTDTQYF.

This chain links TRBV28 with TRBJ2-1; possible D gene TRBD2, 6 bases. The V gene's germline CDR1 is MDHEN and CDR2 SYDVKM. The length of the CDR3 is 14 residues. V lost 6 bases, J lost 10 bases, and 19 bases lay in between. As DNA, the CDR3 is TGTGCCAGCAGCCTGGGCCAGGAGGGTTGGGAGCAGTTCTTC. It translates to CASSLGQEGWEQFF.

The genes are TRBV29-1 and TRBJ2-3; D remains unclear. This CDR3 region has 9 residues. Trimming removed 6 bases from V and 6 bases from J, with 4 bases in between. Germline-derived CDR1 and CDR2 are SQVTM and ANQGSEA. CDR3 loop: CSVEDTQYF. The CDR3 DNA sequence: TGCAGCGTGGAGGATACGCAGTATTTT.

The chain has TRBV7-9 and TRBJ2-7; 8 bases align to TRBD1. CDR1 SEHNR and CDR2 FQNEAQ come from the germline V gene (reference sequence). V dropped 3 bases and J dropped 2; count of bases not matched to a gene: 15. The CDR3 runs 18 residues. CDR3 in amino acids: CASSFYTGTGTVPYEQYF. CDR3 coding DNA: TGTGCCAGCAGCTTTTATACCGGGACAGGTACGGTACCCTACGAGCAGTACTTC.